The next 18 T cell receptor beta chains were all read from a single sample in a study of neurological immune-mediated disorders. TCRdb passed the 5' RACE reads through MiXCR, listing each CDR3 protein once. The data contain 60,000 to 75,000 distinct CDR3 sequences, 9.7% of them singletons. Specified time point: longitudinal time-point 2. Sample: PBMCs. The receptor set was obtained from a young man in good health.

The table lists this clonotype with many counts. The V call is TRBV20-1, the J call TRBJ2-1; tentative D call: TRBD1 (6 bases). Germline V lookup: CDR1 DFQATT, CDR2 SNEGSKA (reference sequence). The length of the CDR3 is 15 residues. Trimming shortened V by 0 bases and J by 0 bases, and 9 bases separated the two germline ends. CDR3 amino acids: CSARDQGSSYNEQFF. CDR3 DNA sequence: TGCAGTGCTAGAGATCAGGGGAGCTCCTACAATGAGCAGTTCTTC.

This clonotype was counted ten times or more. This chain joins TRBV7-8 and TRBJ2-1; 15 bases align to TRBD2. The V gene end was trimmed by 4 bases and the J gene end by 2 bases; junction bases not matched to a gene: 6. Germline assignment: CDR1 SGHVS and CDR2 FQNEAQ. The CDR3 has 18 amino acids. The CDR3 loop is CASSSPGTSGRTYNEQFF. CDR3 sequence (DNA): TGTGCCAGCAGCTCTCCCGGGACTAGCGGGAGGACCTACAATGAGCAGTTCTTC.

This clonotype was found many times. V is TRBV10-2 and J is TRBJ2-2; 7 bases are a match to TRBD1. This CDR3 is 15 amino acids long. CDR1 and CDR2 from the germline V gene are WSHSY and SAAADI. With V trimmed by 8 bases and J by 3 bases, 9 bases remained unmatched. CDR3 bases: TGCGCCAGCGGAGATACCGGGACAGACACCGGGGAGCTGTTTTTT. Translated: CASGDTGTDTGELFF.

Ten or more counts support this clonotype. The J gene is TRBJ1-1, the V gene TRBV18; TRBD1 aligns across 7 bases. V shed 0 bases, J shed 3 bases, and the junction held 4 bases outside the gene matches. The CDR3 has 15 amino acids. Per germline, CDR1 KGHSH and CDR2 LQKENI. The CDR3 coding sequence is TGTGCCAGCTCACCACCTTCGGGACAGTACACTGAAGCTTTCTTT. Its translation is CASSPPSGQYTEAFF.

This clonotype was observed at least ten times. The V call is TRBV12-3 or TRBV12-4, the J call TRBJ1-3; 7 positions match TRBD1. CDR3 size: 18 residues. Trimming took 7 bases from V and 4 from J; bases not matched to a gene: 19. DNA of the CDR3: TGTGCCAGCACCGGGGACAGTTTAACCCGCGCTGCCGGAAACACCATATATTTT. Translation: CASTGDSLTRAAGNTIYF.

This clonotype was found many times. The chain employs TRBV4-1 and TRBJ2-7, with D possibly TRBD1 on 6 matching bases. From germline, CDR1 is MGHRA and CDR2 YSYEKL. The CDR3 is 17 amino acids. V dropped 1 base and J dropped 3 bases, with 19 bases sitting between them. The CDR3 spells CASSQVSGAGNVYEQYF. As DNA, the CDR3 is TGCGCCAGCAGCCAAGTTTCAGGGGCAGGGAACGTCTACGAGCAGTACTTC.

The table lists this clonotype with many counts. The V and J genes are TRBV3-1 and TRBJ2-3; 11 nucleotides align to TRBD2. The V and J ends lost 0 bases and 9 bases, in that order; junction bases with no gene match: 8. The CDR3 consists of 16 residues. Germline V gene data show CDR1 as LGHDT and CDR2 as YNNKEL (reference sequence). This CDR3 is CASSQDFSGRAGTQYF. The CDR3 DNA follows: TGTGCCAGCAGCCAAGATTTTAGCGGGAGGGCGGGCACGCAGTATTTT.

Many counts were recorded for this clonotype. The genes are TRBV12-3 or TRBV12-4 and TRBJ2-7, with 9 bases fitting TRBD2. Trimming took 5 bases from V and 1 from J; bases not matched to a gene: 9. CDR3 length equals 16 residues. The CDR3 DNA follows: TGTGCCAGCAGTCCACGACTGGCGGGAGGGTCCTACGAGCAGTACTTC. It yields the protein CASSPRLAGGSYEQYF.

This clonotype was counted at least ten times. The CDR3 bases are TGTGCCAGCAGGGGGCAAGTCACCGGGGAGCTGTTTTTT. This sequence encodes CASRGQVTGELFF. The rearrangement joins TRBV6-4 to TRBJ2-2, with D perhaps TRBD1 (5 bases). The CDR3 runs 13 residues. CDR1 MRHNA and CDR2 SNTAGT come from the germline V gene. The V and J ends lost 6 bases and 4 bases respectively, with 9 bases between them.

Many counts were recorded for this clonotype. The V gene is TRBV20-1, the J gene TRBJ2-3; D is unclear. The CDR3 extends over 13 amino acids. Germline CDR1 is DFQATT and CDR2 is SNEGSKA (reference sequence). V lost 3 bases and J lost 6, with 13 bases in between. As DNA, the CDR3 is TGCAGTGCTAGTAGTGGGATCGGTGATACGCAGTATTTT. Encoded protein: CSASSGIGDTQYF.

This clonotype has a count of ten or more. CDR3 sequence: CASSLEAISTDTQYF. The CDR3 DNA is TGTGCCAGCAGTCTAGAGGCGATTTCCACAGATACGCAGTATTTT. The chain combines TRBV12-3 or TRBV12-4 with TRBJ2-3, with no clear D. This CDR3 has 15 residues. Trimming shortened V by 5 bases and J by 2 bases, and 14 bases separated the two germline ends.

This clonotype was counted ten times or more. This sequence joins TRBV10-3 and TRBJ2-7; D possibly uses TRBD1 or TRBD2 (5 bases each). The V and J ends lost 0 bases and 2 bases respectively, with 11 bases between them. The CDR3 sequence is 15 residues long. Germline values: CDR1 ENHRY, CDR2 SYGVKD. The CDR3 nucleotides read TGTGCCATCAGTGAGTCGGGGACCGCCGCCTACGAGCAGTACTTC. Translation gives CAISESGTAAYEQYF.

This clonotype was observed many times. The chain employs TRBV7-9 and TRBJ2-7; 11 nucleotides align to TRBD1. The germline gives CDR1 SEHNR, CDR2 FQNEAQ (reference sequence). With V trimmed by 5 bases and J by 0 bases, 15 bases remained unmatched. This CDR3 is 19 amino acids long. The CDR3 nucleotides read TGTGCCAGCAGCCCTAACCGGGACAGGGGGAGTGTGGGCTCCTACGAGCAGTACTTC. Translation: CASSPNRDRGSVGSYEQYF.

This clonotype showed up many times. V gene TRBV15 combines with J gene TRBJ2-4, with TRBD2 matching 9 bases. V lost 6 bases, J lost 4 bases, and 7 bases stayed unmatched. This CDR3 region has 15 residues. Germline CDR1 is LNHNV and CDR2 is YYDKDF (reference sequence). The CDR3 loop is CATRLKAGGKNIQYF. CDR3 nucleotide sequence: TGTGCCACCAGGCTCAAAGCGGGGGGAAAAAACATTCAGTACTTC.

Many counts were recorded for this clonotype. This chain connects TRBV15 to TRBJ1-5; D gene uncertain. Trimming pared 6 bases from V and 6 bases from J, leaving 15 bases between. Germline V CDR1 and CDR2: LNHNV, YYDKDF (reference sequence). This CDR3 has 14 residues. DNA for the CDR3: TGTGCCACCAGACCGGACGGTGTTAGTCAGCCCCAGCATTTT. Translation: CATRPDGVSQPQHF.

This clonotype came up a few times. The rearrangement joins TRBV18 to TRBJ1-2; 8 bases map to TRBD1. Germline loops: CDR1 KGHSH, CDR2 LQKENI. After removal of 6 bases from V and 6 bases from J, the junction contained 12 bases not matched to a gene. The CDR3 extends over 15 amino acids. The CDR3 spells CASSRQGLEGDGYTF. CDR3 coding DNA: TGTGCCAGCTCGCGACAGGGGCTTGAGGGGGATGGCTACACCTTC.

There are many counts of this clonotype. CDR3 coding DNA: TGTGCCAGCAGCCAAGGTCCTATGTTAGCGGGAGAGACCGGGGAGCTGTTTTTT. It specifies CASSQGPMLAGETGELFF. The chain is built from TRBV3-1 and TRBJ2-2; TRBD2 agrees at 9 bases. Germline values: CDR1 LGHDT, CDR2 YNNKEL (reference sequence). V shed 1 base and J 5 bases; nucleotides not matched to a gene: 11. The CDR3 sequence is 18 residues long.

There are many counts of this clonotype. This rearrangement joins TRBV5-1 to TRBJ1-3; D is uncertain. The CDR3 spans 17 residues. Germline V lookup: CDR1 SGHRS, CDR2 YFSETQ. The germline V and J ends were trimmed by 3 bases and 0 bases, with 16 bases remaining between them. CDR3 residues: CASSSSPGGSSGNTIYF. The CDR3 bases are TGCGCCAGCAGCTCCTCCCCAGGTGGGAGCTCTGGAAACACCATATATTTT.